This T cell receptor beta chain originates from a study of radiotherapy plus CTLA-4 blockade in lung cancer (dated by TCRdb to 2016 to 2019). At the level of the whole study: Objective responses were observed in approximately 19% of enrolled patients, and disease control was achieved in about 32%.

What the research found in general, with its limitations: TCR clones derived from tumors expanded in peripheral blood after treatment with radiotherapy and ipilimumab. The strongest predictors of response were reported to be early dynamic shifts in blood T cell clones along with a rise in serum interferon-beta following radiation.

To prepare the library, the immunoSEQ multiplex PCR assay was applied. The table comes from immuneACCESS by way of TCRdb, which keeps in-frame sequences with V and J called. Part of the clones is missing from these tables; in studies checked, under half for an unresolved V gene and the rest for unknown reasons. Counted in this sample were about 19,000 clones; around 88% of them appeared once. The top ten hold about a quarter of the sample. At the junction V is shortened by 3 bases and J by 0 bases; bases outside the gene matches: 2. Based on the germline V gene, the CDR1 and CDR2 sequences are SGHRS and YFSETQ. The CDR3 contains 15 residues, cysteine and phenylalanine counted. Only the CDR3 DNA stays, 45 bases, in frame from base 1. This clone was seen only once. The specificity of this receptor is unknown. The sample holds no much larger clone one base away, and base qualities are not on file. In this study, focal radiation therapy paired with CTLA-4 blockade (ipilimumab) was tested in patients who had chemo-refractory metastatic non-small-cell lung cancer.

This receptor was identified in a human donor with non-small cell lung cancer whose response to radiotherapy plus ipilimumab could not be evaluated. The sample here was peripheral blood, taken from a patient treated with radiotherapy plus ipilimumab. The rearrangement joined TRBV5-1 to TRBJ2-2; 7 bases in the junction line up with TRBD1. The CDR3 in this case is CASSSRGPNTGELFF. The DNA is TGCGCCAGCAGCTCGAGGGGGCCGAACACCGGGGAGCTGTTTTTT. With all but the CDR3 taken from the reference TRBV5-1 and TRBJ2-2 genes, the full variable domain is: KAGVTQTPRYLIKTRGQQVTLSCSPISGHRSVSWYQQTPGQGLQFLFEYFSETQRNKGNFPGRFSGRQFSNSRSEMNVSTLELGDSALYLCASSSRGPNTGELFFGEGSRLTVL.